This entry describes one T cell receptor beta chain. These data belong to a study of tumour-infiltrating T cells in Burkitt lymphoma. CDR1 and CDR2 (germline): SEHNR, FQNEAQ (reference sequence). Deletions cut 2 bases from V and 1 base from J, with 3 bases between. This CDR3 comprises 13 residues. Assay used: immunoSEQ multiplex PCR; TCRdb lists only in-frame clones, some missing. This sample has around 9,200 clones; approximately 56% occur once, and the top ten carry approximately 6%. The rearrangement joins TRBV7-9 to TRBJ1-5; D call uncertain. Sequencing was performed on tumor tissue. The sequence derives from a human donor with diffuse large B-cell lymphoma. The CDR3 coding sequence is TGTGCCAGCAGCTTAAACAGCAATCAGCCCCAGCATTTT. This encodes CASSLNSNQPQHF.